Below, 30 T cell receptor beta chains from the same sample are listed, as sequenced in a study of T cell repertoires in cytomegalovirus infection. Their antigens remain unidentified. TCRdb reprocessed the reads via MiXCR and lists one record per CDR3 protein. The sample has 830,000 or so distinct CDR3 sequences; about 31% are singletons. Here the sequenced sample was cultured CD8+ T cells from PBMCs, taken from culture after CMV antigen stimulation. The receptors originated from a human donor in good health (CMV status not recorded). Some clones in this sample may be carry-over from other donors' samples.

V usage is TRBV12-3 or TRBV12-4 and J usage is TRBJ2-5, with TRBD2 matching over 9 bases. CDR3 size: 16 residues. J was trimmed by 5 bases and V by 5 bases; bases with no gene match: 12. DNA of the CDR3: TGTGCCAGCAGTCATAGGACTAGCGCGACAGGGGAGACCCAGTACTTC. Translating gives CASSHRTSATGETQYF.

This clonotype appeared once. One junction end disagrees with the germline gene, perhaps due to a read error. This rearrangement joins TRBV27 to TRBJ2-1; D is possibly TRBD1 (6 bases). Germline-derived CDR1 and CDR2 are MNHEY and SMNVEV (reference sequence). CDR3 length equals 14 residues. The chain's CDR3 is CANSLGTTGNEQFF. For the CDR3, the DNA is TGTGCCAACAGTTTAGGCACCACAGGGAATGAGCAGTTCTTC.

The table lists this clonotype with many counts. V and J are TRBV11-1 and TRBJ1-1; possibly TRBD1 for D (5 bases). The V end was cut by 4 bases, the J end by 1 base, with 13 bases between. The CDR3 covers 15 residues. Looked up from germline, CDR1 is SGHAT and CDR2 is FQDESV (reference sequence). CDR3 sequence (DNA): TGTGCCAGCAGCTCGAGGGACCGACCGAACACTGAAGCTTTCTTT. The encoded protein is CASSSRDRPNTEAFF.

The J gene is TRBJ2-1, the V gene TRBV27; D may correspond to TRBD1 or TRBD2 (5 bases each). Germline CDR1 and CDR2: MNHEY and SMNVEV (reference sequence). This CDR3 comprises 20 residues. V lost 4 bases and J 3 bases, leaving 28 bases between the germline ends. CDR3 nucleotides: TGTGCCAGCAGTTCCCTATTCGGGGCGATCCAGCCTTCGAACTACAATGAGCAGTTCTTC. Translated: CASSSLFGAIQPSNYNEQFF.

This chain links TRBV10-3 with TRBJ2-3, with 8 bases fitting TRBD2. CDR3 length: 15 amino acids. V gave up 0 bases and J gave up 4 bases; unmatched junction bases: 3. CDR1 and CDR2 (germline): ENHRY, SYGVKD. The CDR3 sequence: CAISESTSGPDTQYF. In nucleotides, the CDR3 is TGTGCCATCAGTGAGTCAACTAGCGGCCCAGATACGCAGTATTTT.

As DNA, the CDR3 is TGTGCCAGCAGCCAATCCGGGTCCCCGGGAGATACGCAGTATTTT. It yields the protein CASSQSGSPGDTQYF. This chain joins TRBV3-1 and TRBJ2-3; no firm D call. From germline, CDR1 is LGHDT and CDR2 YNNKEL (reference sequence). Trimming pared 2 bases from V and 5 bases from J, leaving 14 bases between. The CDR3 loop spans 15 amino acids.

The sample holds a few counts of this clonotype. The chain has TRBV10-3 and TRBJ2-1; D is unclear. This CDR3 is 12 amino acids long. V lost 4 bases to trimming and J lost 7 bases, with 8 bases between them. CDR1 is ENHRY and CDR2 is SYGVKD in the germline V gene. CDR3 in amino acids: CAISVTGNEQFF. In nucleotides, the CDR3 is TGTGCCATCAGTGTCACCGGGAATGAGCAGTTCTTC.

V gene TRBV14 combines with J gene TRBJ2-1, with D uncertain. Germline V CDR1 and CDR2: SGHDN, FVKESK. Trimming left V 1 base short and J 3 bases short, with 10 bases between. This CDR3 region has 15 residues. As DNA, the CDR3 is TGTGCCAGCAGCCAAGGATTGGCTTACTACAATGAGCAGTTCTTC. It codes for CASSQGLAYYNEQFF.

This sequence joins TRBV7-8 and TRBJ2-5; D remains unclear. Trimming cost V 1 base and J 4 bases, with 13 bases left between them. Germline CDR1 reads SGHVS; CDR2 reads FQNEAQ. CDR3 length: 15 residues. The CDR3 here is CASSLGLGRRETQYF. In DNA, the CDR3 is TGTGCCAGCAGCTTAGGTTTAGGCAGACGAGAGACCCAGTACTTC.

This clonotype has only a few counts. The V call is TRBV6-6, the J call TRBJ2-7, with TRBD2 matching 10 bases. The CDR3 loop spans 15 amino acids. J was trimmed by 7 bases and V by 7 bases; bases with no gene match: 13. CDR1 MNHNY and CDR2 SVGAGI come from the germline V gene (reference sequence). The CDR3 DNA is TGTGCCAGCACCCCTAAGCGGGGGGGCCAGAGGGAGCAGTACGTC. The encoded protein is CASTPKRGGQREQYV.

The chain recombines TRBV5-1 with TRBJ1-5, with D perhaps matching TRBD1 (5 bases). CDR1 is SGHRS and CDR2 is YFSETQ in the germline V gene. This CDR3 comprises 16 residues. The V and J ends lost 4 bases and 3 bases respectively, with 17 bases between them. The CDR3 protein is CASSLGGSTPNQPQHF. As DNA, the CDR3 is TGCGCCAGCAGCCTTGGGGGGAGTACGCCCAATCAGCCCCAGCATTTT.

The rearrangement joins TRBV20-1 to TRBJ2-7; D might be TRBD1 or TRBD2, each matching 6 bases. V dropped 0 bases and J dropped 0 bases, with 24 bases sitting between them. CDR3 size: 19 residues. CDR1 and CDR2 from the germline V gene are DFQATT and SNEGSKA (reference sequence). This chain's CDR3 is CSARDHLFRGPSSSYEQYF. The CDR3 DNA follows: TGCAGTGCTAGAGATCACCTCTTCCGGGGGCCGTCAAGCTCCTACGAGCAGTACTTC.

This clonotype was recorded a few times. The chain couples TRBV4-1 to TRBJ2-1, with D possibly called TRBD1 or TRBD2 (5 bases each). Germline V gene sequence: CDR1 MGHRA, CDR2 YSYEKL. Trimming stripped 3 bases from V and 2 bases from J, with 14 bases between. The CDR3 totals 16 residues. The CDR3 coding sequence is TGCGCCAGCAGCCAGCCGGGACCTCGGGCCTACAATGAGCAGTTCTTC. This gives the protein CASSQPGPRAYNEQFF.

This clonotype was seen many times. The gene calls are TRBV7-8 and TRBJ2-1; 10 nucleotides line up with TRBD1. This CDR3 has 16 amino acids. Trimming removed 5 bases from V and 5 bases from J; junction bases left unmatched: 9. The germline CDR1 and CDR2 sequences are SGHVS and FQNEAQ. The CDR3 nucleotides read TGTGCCAGCAGCGAGCCCCGGGACAGGGGCGACAATGAGCAGTTCTTC. Translation: CASSEPRDRGDNEQFF.

Details on this clonotype: A read error may be the cause here, since a much bigger clone is one base away. This chain uses TRBV4-1 with TRBJ2-1, with unresolved D. This CDR3 region has 17 residues. Per the germline V gene, CDR1 is MGHRA and CDR2 is YSYEKL. CDR3 DNA sequence: TGCGCCAGCAGCCAAGAATTTCCAGGCGAGTACTACAATGATCAGTTCTTC. Residues: CASSQEFPGEYYNDQFF.

This clonotype has a handful of counts. The V gene is TRBV13, the J gene TRBJ2-7, with 10 bases matching TRBD2. Germline trimming cut 6 bases from V and 1 base from J; bases unmatched to any gene: 3. CDR1 and CDR2 (germline): PRHDT, FYEKMQ (reference sequence). The CDR3 contains 14 residues. CDR3 protein: CASSASGGSYEQYF. In DNA form, the CDR3 reads TGTGCCAGCAGTGCTAGCGGGGGTTCCTACGAGCAGTACTTC.

The CDR3 spells CASTFRGRGDEQFF. The CDR3 DNA sequence: TGTGCCAGTACCTTCAGGGGTCGAGGGGATGAGCAGTTCTTC. V and J are TRBV19 and TRBJ2-1; D is possibly TRBD1 (6 bases). The germline V and J ends were trimmed by 7 bases and 8 bases, with 18 bases remaining between them. Germline lookup yields CDR1 LNHDA and CDR2 SQIVND (reference sequence). The CDR3 loop spans 14 amino acids. The full variable domain, rest sourced from reference TRBV19 and TRBJ2-1, is DGGITQSPKYLFRKEGQNVTLSCEQNLNHDAMYWYRQDPGQGLRLIYYSQIVNDFQKGDIAEGYSVSREKKESFPLTVTSAQKNPTAFYLCASTFRGRGDEQFFGPGTRLTVL.

Ten or more counts support this clonotype. This chain uses TRBV7-9 with TRBJ2-1; D unresolved. Trimming took 5 bases from V and 7 from J, leaving 6 bases between them. This CDR3 spans 11 amino acids. CDR1 is SEHNR and CDR2 is FQNEAQ in the germline V gene (reference sequence). DNA for the CDR3: TGTGCCAGCAGCCCCGGGAATGAGCAGTTCTTC. This translates into CASSPGNEQFF.

This clonotype was observed at least ten times. The chain has TRBV7-8 and TRBJ2-5, with TRBD1 identical over 8 bases. J gave up 1 base and V 3 bases, and 4 bases lay outside the gene matches. CDR1 and CDR2 (germline): SGHVS, FQNEAQ. This CDR3 region has 15 residues. For the CDR3, the DNA is TGTGCCAGCAGCTTCAGGGGGCGATCCCAAGAGACCCAGTACTTC. The encoded protein is CASSFRGRSQETQYF.

This clonotype was detected ten times or more. V and J are TRBV7-9 and TRBJ2-2; D possibly uses TRBD1 or TRBD2 (5 bases each). Trimming shortened V by 6 bases and J by 0 bases, and 11 bases separated the two germline ends. Germline V CDR1 and CDR2: SEHNR, FQNEAQ (reference sequence). CDR3 length: 15 residues. The CDR3 loop reads CASSIGTANTGELFF. CDR3 nucleotide sequence: TGTGCCAGCAGTATAGGGACGGCGAACACCGGGGAGCTGTTTTTT.

The V and J genes are TRBV6-5 and TRBJ1-1, with 9 bases aligning to TRBD1. The germline gives CDR1 MNHEY, CDR2 SVGAGI. V gave up 4 bases and J gave up 5 bases; unmatched junction bases: 8. The CDR3 runs to 15 residues. CDR3 sequence (DNA): TGTGCCAGCAGTTTTTGGACAGGGGATACAACTGAAGCTTTCTTT. This sequence encodes CASSFWTGDTTEAFF.

This clonotype turned up a few times. The CDR3 loop is CASSYLAADRGGYGYTF. CDR3 sequence (DNA): TGTGCCAGCAGTTACCTAGCCGCCGACAGGGGGGGATATGGCTACACCTTC. This chain connects TRBV27 to TRBJ1-2, with 9 bases lining up with TRBD1. CDR3 length equals 17 residues. V dropped 4 bases and J dropped 5; count of bases not matched to a gene: 14. Looked up from germline, CDR1 is MNHEY and CDR2 is SMNVEV (reference sequence).

The rearrangement links TRBV2 to TRBJ1-1, with 7 bases identical to TRBD1. J gave up 11 bases and V 3 bases, and 12 bases lay outside the gene matches. CDR1 is SNHLY, CDR2 FYNNEI, per germline. This CDR3 is built from 14 residues. In DNA form, the CDR3 reads TGTGCCAGCAGTGAGAACGGAAAGGGCAGGGGGGCTTTCTTT. Residues: CASSENGKGRGAFF.

V is TRBV25-1 and J is TRBJ1-1, with unresolved D. With 7 bases removed from V and 1 base from J, the gap between germline ends came to 10 bases. Germline V gene lookup returns CDR1 MGHDK and CDR2 SYGVNS. The CDR3 totals 13 residues. CDR3 protein: CASTQRTNTEAFF. The CDR3 DNA reads as TGTGCCAGCACCCAGCGAACGAACACTGAAGCTTTCTTT.

This clonotype occurred a few times. V is TRBV7-6 and J is TRBJ2-5, with D uncertain. The germline gives CDR1 SGHVS, CDR2 FNYEAQ. This CDR3 region has 13 residues. Trimming stripped 3 bases from V and 4 bases from J, with 9 bases between. CDR3 in amino acids: CASSLRIGETQYF. The CDR3, as DNA: TGTGCCAGCAGCTTGCGGATCGGAGAGACCCAGTACTTC.

This clonotype was seen more than once but under ten times. The chain is built from TRBV14 and TRBJ2-5; 9 nucleotides align to TRBD2. CDR3 length: 16 amino acids. Germline V lookup: CDR1 SGHDN, CDR2 FVKESK. V trimming: 0 bases; J trimming: 2 bases; junction bases outside the gene matches: 4. The CDR3 coding sequence is TGTGCCAGCAGCCAAGAACTAGCGGGCGGGCAAGAGACCCAGTACTTC. It yields the protein CASSQELAGGQETQYF. The complete variable domain, with remaining parts taken from reference TRBV14 and TRBJ2-5, reads EAGVTQFPSHSVIEKGQTVTLRCDPISGHDNLYWYRRVMGKEIKFLLHFVKESKQDESGMPNNRFLAERTGGTYSTLKVQPAELEDSGVYFCASSQELAGGQETQYFGPGTRLLVL.

This clonotype was detected once. The chain combines TRBV9 with TRBJ2-7, with D perhaps TRBD2 (5 bases). Germline values: CDR1 SGDLS, CDR2 YYNGEE. The V end lost 0 bases, the J end lost 1 base, and 8 bases lay between the germline ends. This CDR3 region has 14 residues. As DNA, the CDR3 is TGTGCCAGCAGCGTAGTGAGCGGTTCCTACGAGCAGTACTTC. Its protein is CASSVVSGSYEQYF.

There are a few counts of this clonotype. V usage is TRBV6-5 and J usage is TRBJ2-2; unclear D gene. Germline V gives CDR1 MNHEY, CDR2 SVGAGI. Trimming shortened V by 8 bases and J by 0 bases, and 7 bases separated the two germline ends. The CDR3 length is 13 residues. This CDR3 is CASLGSNTGELFF. DNA for the CDR3: TGTGCCAGCTTGGGCTCGAACACCGGGGAGCTGTTTTTT.

The chain uses TRBV7-9 and TRBJ2-5; a possible D gene is TRBD1 (5 bases). V shed 5 bases and J shed 1 base, with 17 bases lying between them. CDR3 length: 16 residues. Looked up from germline, CDR1 is SEHNR and CDR2 is FQNEAQ (reference sequence). The CDR3 DNA reads TGTGCCAGCAGCCCTCTTGGGGCCGAGGCCCAAGAGACCCAGTACTTC. It codes for CASSPLGAEAQETQYF.

The rearrangement links TRBV28 to TRBJ1-5; 9 nucleotides align to TRBD1. In germline, CDR1 is MDHEN, CDR2 SYDVKM. J gave up 7 bases and V 3 bases, and 7 bases lay outside the gene matches. The CDR3 runs to 15 residues. CDR3 sequence: CASSFRTGAGQPQHF. CDR3 sequence (DNA): TGTGCCAGCAGTTTTCGGACAGGGGCAGGACAGCCCCAGCATTTT.